This is a list of T cell receptor beta chains from one sample in a study of tumor and adjacent non-tumor tissue in lung cancer. TCRdb re-called the multiplex PCR reads through MiXCR, storing one row per CDR3 protein. The sample includes about 110,000 distinct CDR3 sequences, under 90% of them seen just once. The sequencing sample was made of lung tumor tissue. The receptors come from a man between 65 and 85 years old with non-small cell lung cancer. CDR3s include the opening cysteine and the closing phenylalanine or tryptophan. The D gene is left open where the match is weak. A clone size is listed for some rows: how often the clone was seen (once, few, many), or a class if it is expanded.

clone size | D gene | J gene | V gene | CDR3 protein | CDR3 DNA
NA | NA | TRBJ1-2 | TRBV4-2 | CVSSQVGVDHCYTF | TGTGTCAGCAGCCAAGTGGGGGTTGACCATTGCTACACCTTC
NA | NA | TRBJ2-7 | TRBV29-1 | CSMGMEYEQYF | TGCAGCATGGGCATGGAGTACGAGCAATACTTC
NA | TRBD2 | TRBJ2-1 | TRBV29-1 | CSCRLAEFYNEQFF | TGCAGCTGTAGACTAGCGGAGTTCTACAATGAGCAGTTCTTC
medium-sized | TRBD2 | TRBJ2-1 | TRBV11-1 | CASSRGTSGYNEQFF | TGTGCCAGCAGCCGCGGGACTAGCGGATACAATGAGCAGTTCTTC
NA | NA | TRBJ2-7 | TRBV20-1 | CSIIWLQQYF | TGCAGTATTATTTGGTTGCAGCAGTACTTC
NA | NA | TRBJ2-7 | TRBV4-2 | CASSQGSSVLYF | TGTGCCAGCAGCCAGGGATCAAGCGTGCTGTACTTC
NA | TRBD2 | TRBJ2-5 | TRBV10-3 | CAISARNSTSVIAVETRYF | TGTGCCATCAGTGCTCGTAATTCGACTAGCGTAATTGCGGTGGAGACCCGGTACTTC
few | TRBD2 | TRBJ2-5 | TRBV7-2 | CGTRASGHQETQYF | TGTGGGACACGGGCTAGCGGGCACCAAGAGACCCAGTACTTC
NA | NA | TRBJ1-4 | TRBV11-3 | CASSRIVAGEKLFF | TGTGCCAGTAGTAGGATAGTCGCTGGTGAAAAACTGTTTTTT
many | NA | TRBJ2-7 | TRBV28 | CASSLIDSRGEQYF | TGTGCCAGCAGTTTAATCGACTCAAGAGGGGAGCAGTACTTC
NA | NA | TRBJ2-2 | TRBV11-2 | CASSLAFGGANTGELFF | TGTGCCAGCAGCTTAGCATTCGGAGGGGCGAACACTGGGGAGCTGTTTTTT
NA | NA | TRBJ1-3 | TRBV4-1 | CASRRGQGFSGNTIYF | TGCGCCAGTAGAAGGGGCCAGGGCTTCTCTGGAAACACCATATATTTT
once | NA | TRBJ2-3 | TRBV11-2 | CASSSRRGGLSARDTQYF | TGTGCCAGCAGCTCGCGGCGGGGCGGACTGAGTGCCCGAGATACGCAGTATTTT
NA | NA | TRBJ1-5 | TRBV2 | CVSSEAWKQPQHF | TGTGTCAGCAGTGAAGCATGGAAGCAGCCCCAGCATTTT
NA | TRBD1 | TRBJ2-7 | TRBV6-5 | CASRYTVGQVAYEQYF | TGTGCCAGCAGATACACTGTGGGACAGGTAGCCTACGAGCAGTACTTC
once | NA | TRBJ1-5 | TRBV29-1 | CSVNTIVGSTDTQHF | TGCAGCGTCAATACCATAGTGGGAAGCACAGATACGCAGCATTTT
NA | TRBD1 | TRBJ2-2 | TRBV6-6 | CVSSYQRRDSSTGELFF | TGTGTCAGCAGTTACCAGCGCAGGGACAGCAGCACCGGGGAGCTGTTTTTT
NA | NA | TRBJ1-1 | TRBV5-5 | CANPLISPGGDTEAFF | TGTGCCAACCCATTAATTTCCCCCGGAGGGGATACTGAAGCTTTCTTT
NA | NA | TRBJ2-3 | TRBV6-1 | CTSSRAPNTDTQYF | TGTACAAGCAGTAGGGCACCAAACACAGATACGCAGTATTTT
NA | NA | TRBJ1-1 | TRBV11-3 | CASSWGTSMAFF | TGTGCCAGCAGCTGGGGTACAAGTATGGCTTTTTTT
NA | NA | TRBJ1-1 | TRBV4-1 | CASSQVLRGRNTEALF | TGCGCCAGCAGCCAAGTTCTGAGGGGGAGGAACACTGAAGCTCTCTTT
many | NA | TRBJ2-1 | TRBV30 | CAWGPGGEQFF | TGTGCCTGGGGGCCAGGGGGGGAGCAGTTCTTC
once | NA | TRBJ2-4 | TRBV29-1 | CDVEPRGFDIQYF | TGCGACGTTGAACCTAGGGGTTTCGACATTCAGTACTTC
NA | TRBD2 | TRBJ2-1 | TRBV29-1 | CSGRLAWFYNEKFF | TGCAGCGGTAGACTAGCGTGGTTCTACAATGAGAAGTTCTTC
NA | NA | TRBJ2-5 | TRBV4-1 | CASSPLTTQETHYF | TGCGCCAGCAGCCCCTTGACGACCCAAGAGACCCACTACTTC
NA | NA | TRBJ2-5 | TRBV29-1 | CSIDKQETQYF | TGCAGTATTGACAAGCAAGAGACGCAGTACTTC
NA | NA | TRBJ2-7 | TRBV20-1 | CSVSEGLAGTYEQYF | TGCAGTGTTAGTGAAGGACTGGCGGGGACCTACGAGCAGTATTTC
NA | NA | TRBJ2-5 | TRBV29-1 | CSEKPYLQTGQDSQYF | TGCAGCGAAAAGCCCTACCTCCAGACAGGTCAAGATAGCCAGTACTTC
NA | TRBD2 | TRBJ2-3 | TRBV4-1 | CASSQDRGADTQYF | TGCGCCAGCAGCCAAGATCGGGGGGCAGATACGCAGTATTTT
NA | NA | TRBJ2-3 | TRBV7-8 | CVSSIHAGGGPNTDTQYF | TGTGTCAGCAGCATACACGCCGGTGGGGGACCGAACACAGATACGCAGTATTTT
NA | TRBD2 | TRBJ2-5 | TRBV11-2 | CASSKGTSREFGETQYF | TGTGCCAGCAGTAAAGGGACTAGTCGGGAATTCGGGGAGACCCAGTACTTC
NA | NA | TRBJ2-1 | TRBV6-6 | CASSYSTGTDNEQFF | TGTGCCAGCAGTTACTCGACGGGTACAGACAATGAGCAGTTCTTC
once | NA | TRBJ1-1 | TRBV6-6 | CASSEVGSGAFF | TGTGCCAGCAGTGAGGTGGGTAGTGGAGCTTTCTTT
NA | NA | TRBJ2-2 | TRBV12-3/TRBV12-4 | CVSSPQHGNAGELFF | TGTGTCAGCAGTCCCCAACATGGGAACGCCGGAGAACTGTTTTTT
NA | NA | TRBJ2-7 | TRBV11-2 | CTSSGDSISYEQYF | TGTACCAGCAGCGGGGACAGCATAAGCTATGAGCAATACTTC
NA | NA | TRBJ1-2 | TRBV5-6 | CASNIIDRANYGYTF | TGTGCCAGTAACATAATCGACAGAGCTAACTATGGCTACACCTTC
NA | TRBD2 | TRBJ2-2 | TRBV4-3 | CASSQDRISGRGELFF | TGCGCCAGCAGCCAAGACCGGATTAGCGGGAGAGGGGAGCTGTTTTTT
many | NA | TRBJ1-4 | TRBV7-8 | CASSLNVPGQIYEKLFF | TGTGCCAGCAGCTTAAATGTCCCGGGACAAATTTACGAAAAACTGTTTTTT
NA | NA | TRBJ2-1 | TRBV10-1 | CASSEGHGPEQFF | TGCGCCAGCAGCGAGGGACATGGACCTGAGCAGTTCTTC
many | NA | TRBJ2-1 | TRBV6-5 | CASSYGVGDYYNEQFF | TGTGCCAGCAGTTACGGTGTAGGGGATTACTACAATGAGCAGTTCTTC
NA | TRBD1 | TRBJ1-2 | TRBV6-1 | CASSLVTGTGDKAYTF | TGTGCCAGCAGCCTTGTAACCGGGACAGGTGACAAAGCCTACACCTTC
few | NA | TRBJ1-1 | TRBV18 | CASSPPLSNTEAFF | TGTGCCAGCTCACCACCCCTTTCGAACACTGAAGCTTTCTTT
NA | NA | TRBJ1-2 | TRBV12-3/TRBV12-4 | CVGTLGDGYTF | TGTGTCGGCACCCTAGGAGATGGCTACACTTTC
NA | NA | TRBJ2-7 | TRBV11-2 | CACSPSAGIPTYEQYF | TGTGCCTGCAGCCCCTCCGCCGGGATACCAACCTACGAGCAGTACTTC
NA | NA | TRBJ2-1 | TRBV4-3 | CASSQDPAGAENNEQLF | TGCGCCAGCAGCCAAGACCCAGCTGGAGCTGAAAACAATGAGCAGTTATTC
few | NA | TRBJ2-2 | TRBV6-5 | CVSRRQEATGELFF | TGTGTTAGCAGAAGGCAGGAGGCCACCGGAGAGCTGTTTTTT
NA | NA | TRBJ2-7 | TRBV11-2 | CASSTRGGTYELYF | TGTGCCAGCAGCACTAGGGGGGGGACCTACGAACTGTACTTC
NA | NA | TRBJ1-1 | TRBV29-1 | CSVGGEECTEAFF | TGCAGTGTTGGCGGGGAAGAGTGCACTGAAGCTTTCTTT
once | NA | TRBJ1-1 | TRBV6-5 | CACGYSNSDTEAFF | TGTGCCTGTGGTTACTCAAATTCAGACACTGAAGCTTTCTTT